What follows are 13 T cell receptor beta chains derived from one specimen sequenced in a study of T cell responses to AZD1222 COVID-19 vaccine. Clones were sequenced by immunoSEQ multiplex PCR, and TCRdb holds only the in-frame ones, with some missing. The sample carries about 150,000 clones, about nine tenths recorded once. The material sequenced was peripheral blood, taken on day 0 of AZD1222 vaccination. The receptors derive from an adult in good health.

This chain links TRBV9 with TRBJ1-5, with D possibly being TRBD1 (5 bases). V was shortened by 4 bases and J by 2 bases, with 13 bases between the two germline ends. CDR1 SGDLS and CDR2 YYNGEE come from the germline V gene. The CDR3 has 15 residues. The CDR3 DNA reads as TGTGCCAGCAGCCTTAGGGGCGACGGCAATCAGCCCCAGCATTTT. It is translated as CASSLRGDGNQPQHF.

This clone was counted ten times or more. This chain connects TRBV25-1 to TRBJ2-2; 9 nucleotides align to TRBD1. The J segment lost 4 bases and the V segment lost 2 bases, leaving 8 bases of the junction unmatched. The CDR3 sequence is 17 residues long. In germline, CDR1 is MGHDK, CDR2 SYGVNS. Here the CDR3 reads CASSEPRQGVGTGELFF. The CDR3 DNA is TGTGCCAGCAGTGAACCCCGACAGGGGGTAGGCACCGGGGAGCTGTTTTTT.

The chain links TRBV5-5 to TRBJ1-3; D gene unclear. Germline V lookup: CDR1 SGHKS, CDR2 YYEKEE (reference sequence). This CDR3 region has 15 residues. Trimming took 3 bases from V and 0 from J, leaving 10 bases between them. CDR3 bases: TGTGCCAGCAGCTATAACATAAACTCTGGAAACACCATATATTTT. Translating gives CASSYNINSGNTIYF.

V gene TRBV29-1 combines with J gene TRBJ1-2; D is perhaps TRBD1 (6 bases). The germline V gene encodes CDR1 SQVTM and CDR2 ANQGSEA. The CDR3 is 15 amino acids. Trimming left V 3 bases short and J 3 bases short, with 17 bases between. The CDR3 DNA follows: TGCAGCGTTGAGACCCAAGGGGGGCACGACTATGGCTACACCTTC. Protein sequence: CSVETQGGHDYGYTF.

This rearrangement joins TRBV10-3 to TRBJ2-1; no clear D. There are 13 residues in the CDR3. CDR1 and CDR2 (germline): ENHRY, SYGVKD. V was trimmed by 10 bases and J by 2 bases, leaving 12 bases between them. DNA of the CDR3: TGTGCCACCAGGCAGCCGCCCTACAATGAGCAGTTCTTC. Translating it yields CATRQPPYNEQFF.

In this sample, this clone turned up once. This chain joins TRBV19 and TRBJ2-1, with 11 bases that match TRBD2. CDR1 LNHDA and CDR2 SQIVND come from the germline V gene (reference sequence). The CDR3 runs 15 residues. The V segment lost 5 bases and the J segment 5 bases; nucleotides outside the gene matches: 5. CDR3 protein: CASSALAGGDNEQFF. The CDR3 region has the DNA TGTGCCAGTAGTGCTCTAGCGGGAGGTGACAATGAGCAGTTCTTC.

J is TRBJ2-2 and V is TRBV28; D uncertain. The V gene lost 2 bases and the J gene lost 5 bases, with 12 bases spanning the gap. Germline values: CDR1 MDHEN, CDR2 SYDVKM. The CDR3 runs to 15 residues. Here the CDR3 reads CASSLKYKGTGELFF. CDR3 nucleotide sequence: TGTGCCAGCAGTTTAAAATACAAGGGAACCGGGGAGCTGTTTTTT.

The V and J genes are TRBV11-2 and TRBJ1-1, with D uncertain. This CDR3 is 15 amino acids long. Trimming shortened V by 2 bases and J by 0 bases, and 10 bases separated the two germline ends. The germline gives CDR1 SGHAT, CDR2 FQNNGV. The CDR3 loop is CASSLREGMNTEAFF. CDR3 sequence (DNA): TGTGCCAGCAGCTTACGAGAAGGAATGAACACTGAAGCTTTCTTT.

The chain links TRBV5-1 to TRBJ1-6, with no clear D. V was trimmed by 0 bases and J by 7 bases, leaving 8 bases between them. Germline-derived CDR1 and CDR2 are SGHRS and YFSETQ. The CDR3 has 14 amino acids. The CDR3 loop is CASSLDGSNSPLHF. Written as DNA, the CDR3 is TGCGCCAGCAGCTTGGATGGGTCCAATTCACCCCTCCACTTT.

V usage is TRBV25-1 and J usage is TRBJ1-6; D gene ambiguous. Germline V lookup: CDR1 MGHDK, CDR2 SYGVNS. The CDR3 spans 14 residues. Trimming left V 7 bases short and J 7 bases short, with 14 bases between. The CDR3 loop is CASTSGKPNSPLHF. CDR3 DNA: TGTGCCAGCACATCCGGGAAACCAAATTCACCCCTCCACTTT.

This clone was seen once. The V and J genes are TRBV7-9 and TRBJ2-3; D gene uncertain. Germline V CDR1 and CDR2: SEHNR, FQNEAQ (reference sequence). There are 13 residues in the CDR3. V dropped 8 bases and J dropped 2 bases, with 11 bases sitting between them. The CDR3 DNA reads TGTGCCAGCCGTTTGGCCAACACAGATACGCAGTATTTT. The encoded protein is CASRLANTDTQYF.

The rearrangement uses TRBV5-8 and TRBJ2-6; TRBD1 aligns across 12 bases. Trimming took 7 bases from V and 2 from J; bases not matched to a gene: 7. CDR1 SGHTS and CDR2 YDEGEE come from the germline V gene. The CDR3 loop spans 17 amino acids. CDR3 residues: CASYPGQGATGANVLTF. CDR3 DNA: TGTGCCAGCTATCCGGGACAGGGGGCCACTGGGGCCAACGTCCTGACTTTC.

The genes are TRBV12-2 and TRBJ2-1; TRBD2 is the table's D call, not checked against the DNA. TRBV12-2 is designated a pseudogene. The CDR3 totals 21 residues. The CDR3 sequence is CASRLVITGTSARSSYNEQFF. As DNA, the CDR3 is TGTGCAAGTCGCTTAGTAATAACCGGGACTAGCGCAAGAAGCTCCTACAATGAGCAGTTCTTC.